This TCR beta chain appears in the sequencing data of a study of T cell repertoires in cytomegalovirus infection. V lost 2 bases to trimming and J lost 2 bases; unmatched junction nucleotides: 8. The CDR3 is made up of 17 amino acids. CDR1 is MNHEY and CDR2 is SVGEGT in the germline V gene. This clonotype turned up a few times. Via MiXCR, TCRdb re-called the reads, giving one row per CDR3 protein. The repertoire holds a few hundred thousand distinct CDR3 sequences, about a sixth seen once, with more than 45% in the top ten. The sequenced sample consisted of CD8+ T cells from PBMCs. The genes are TRBV6-2 or TRBV6-3 and TRBJ2-3; 9 bases agree with TRBD1. The clonotype was recovered from a human donor in good health (CMV status not recorded). Some clones in this sample may be carry-over from other donors' samples. The CDR3 protein is CASSYLTTGGLTDTQYF. The CDR3 bases are TGTGCCAGCAGTTACCTGACCACAGGGGGCCTCACAGATACGCAGTATTTT.